The 17 T cell receptor beta chains reported below all come from one sample, sequenced in a study of blood T cell repertoires in COVID-19. Profiled with immunoSEQ multiplex PCR; TCRdb holds only in-frame clones, not every one. The profile shows about 140,000 clones, more than 80% of them singletons. Sequenced material: peripheral blood. These receptors were taken from a woman older than 75 in a cohort sampled during active or convalescent COVID-19.

This clone was picked up one time. The chain employs TRBV9 and TRBJ2-4, with D maybe TRBD1 (6 bases). CDR1 is SGDLS, CDR2 YYNGEE, per germline. This CDR3 contains 15 residues. Deletions cut 3 bases from V and 6 bases from J, with 16 bases between. This chain's CDR3 is CASSADSLPANIQYF. CDR3 nucleotides: TGTGCCAGCAGCGCGGACAGTCTGCCTGCAAACATTCAGTACTTC.

This chain links TRBV6-6 with TRBJ2-5; the D gene is possibly TRBD2 (6 bases). Germline CDR1 reads MNHNY; CDR2 reads SVGAGI (reference sequence). The CDR3 contains 14 residues. V lost 6 bases to trimming and J lost 4 bases, with 15 bases between them. This CDR3 reads CASSYGGSVETQYF. In DNA, the CDR3 is TGTGCCAGCAGCTATGGGGGGAGCGTAGAGACCCAGTACTTC.

V and J are TRBV7-2 and TRBJ1-1; 7 nucleotides match TRBD1. V shed 5 bases and J 7 bases; nucleotides not matched to a gene: 7. This CDR3 is 13 amino acids long. Germline V lookup: CDR1 SGHTA, CDR2 FQGNSA. CDR3 sequence: CASSTRQGGEAFF. CDR3 bases: TGTGCCAGCAGCACCAGACAGGGAGGTGAAGCTTTCTTT.

This clone was counted a single time. The chain links TRBV5-5 to TRBJ2-5; D not certain. Germline CDR1 is SGHKS and CDR2 is YYEKEE (reference sequence). The V end lost 7 bases, the J end lost 2 bases, and 18 bases lay between the germline ends. The CDR3 sequence is 15 residues long. The CDR3 is CASGWSVHIQETQYF. CDR3 DNA sequence: TGTGCCAGCGGTTGGAGTGTACACATTCAAGAGACCCAGTACTTC.

V gene TRBV5-5 combines with J gene TRBJ2-7; a weak D match, TRBD2 (6 bases). V shed 4 bases and J shed 1 base, with 15 bases lying between them. This CDR3 is built from 15 residues. CDR1 and CDR2 from the germline V gene are SGHKS and YYEKEE (reference sequence). The CDR3 region is CASSGGTVSSYEQYF. CDR3 DNA: TGTGCCAGCAGCGGGGGGACGGTTTCTTCCTACGAGCAGTACTTC.

The chain combines TRBV28 with TRBJ1-1; 9 bases fit TRBD1. CDR1 MDHEN and CDR2 SYDVKM come from the germline V gene. The CDR3 contains 15 residues. The V gene end was trimmed by 7 bases and the J gene end by 6 bases; junction bases not matched to a gene: 12. CDR3 sequence (DNA): TGTGCCAGCAAAACGTCTACCACAGGGGGCCCTGAAGCTTTCTTT. It yields the protein CASKTSTTGGPEAFF.

The chain is built from TRBV5-8 and TRBJ1-5; D is undetermined. Trimming took off 4 bases at V and 4 bases at J, with 15 bases between the two ends. Germline CDR1 is SGHTS and CDR2 is YDEGEE. The CDR3 is 15 residues long. CDR3 residues: CASSLAAIRNQPQHF. CDR3 DNA sequence: TGTGCCAGCAGCCTGGCCGCCATACGGAATCAGCCCCAGCATTTT.

For the CDR3, the DNA is TGTGCCACCAGCAGGCACGGGGGTGGGACCGGGGAGCTGTTTTTT. Residues: CATSRHGGGTGELFF. The chain joins TRBV15 to TRBJ2-2; D might be TRBD2 (6 bases). V dropped 3 bases and J dropped 5 bases, with 13 bases sitting between them. CDR1 and CDR2 from the germline V gene are LNHNV and YYDKDF (reference sequence). The CDR3 has 15 amino acids.

The rearrangement uses TRBV6-5 and TRBJ1-1, with D possibly TRBD1 on 5 matching bases. Germline CDR1 reads MNHEY; CDR2 reads SVGAGI. The CDR3 runs 13 residues. V was cut by 2 bases and J by 7 bases, with 11 bases left in between. Written as DNA, the CDR3 is TGTGCCAGCAGTTACGTAGCTACAGGTGAAGCTTTCTTT. Its translation: CASSYVATGEAFF.

J is TRBJ2-7 and V is TRBV5-1; 8 nucleotides agree with TRBD1. The V and J ends lost 7 bases and 3 bases, in that order; junction bases with no gene match: 3. The CDR3 loop spans 12 amino acids. In germline, CDR1 is SGHRS, CDR2 YFSETQ. The CDR3 is CASRTGNYEQYF. CDR3 nucleotides: TGCGCCAGCCGGACAGGGAACTACGAGCAGTACTTC.

The chain uses TRBV15 and TRBJ2-1, with 8 bases lining up with TRBD2. The CDR3 is 14 amino acids. V shed 3 bases, J shed 6 bases, and the junction held 4 bases outside the gene matches. The V gene's germline CDR1 is LNHNV and CDR2 YYDKDF (reference sequence). The CDR3 nucleotides are TGTGCCACCAGCAGTCTGGCGGGGGGCAATGAGCAGTTCTTC. Translating gives CATSSLAGGNEQFF.

The chain combines TRBV7-2 with TRBJ1-6; D unresolved. Per germline, CDR1 SGHTA and CDR2 FQGNSA. V lost 5 bases and J 7 bases, leaving 18 bases between the germline ends. The CDR3 covers 16 residues. CDR3 residues: CASSPRETYGNSPLHF. CDR3 DNA sequence: TGTGCCAGCAGCCCGAGGGAGACGTATGGGAATTCACCCCTCCACTTT. Combining the CDR3 with reference TRBV7-2 and TRBJ1-6 gives the whole variable domain GAGVSQSPSNKVTEKGKDVELRCDPISGHTALYWYRQSLGQGLEFLIYFQGNSAPDKSGLPSDRFSAERTGGSVSTLTIQRTQQEDSAVYLCASSPRETYGNSPLHFGNGTRLTVT.

V usage is TRBV2 and J usage is TRBJ2-2, with 8 bases identical to TRBD1. Germline V gene sequence: CDR1 SNHLY, CDR2 FYNNEI. V shed 9 bases, J shed 5 bases, and the junction held 2 bases outside the gene matches. The CDR3 sequence is 12 residues long. Written as DNA, the CDR3 is TGTGCCAGTCGACAGGGGACCGGGGAGCTGTTTTTT. Translating gives CASRQGTGELFF.

The V call is TRBV7-2, the J call TRBJ1-6; D remains unclear. The germline gives CDR1 SGHTA, CDR2 FQGNSA. V was clipped by 4 bases and J by 8 bases, with 15 bases between them. CDR3 length equals 15 residues. As DNA, the CDR3 is TGTGCCAGCAGCTCACGGAGCGGAGGTTATTCACCCCTCCACTTT. It specifies CASSSRSGGYSPLHF.

V gene TRBV12-3 or TRBV12-4 combines with J gene TRBJ1-3; D gene ambiguous. V was pared by 7 bases and J by 2 bases, with 9 bases between. The CDR3 runs to 13 residues. In nucleotides, the CDR3 is TGTGCCAGCATGAGGTCTGCTGGAAACACCATATATTTT. Amino acids: CASMRSAGNTIYF.

This chain uses TRBV4-3 with TRBJ1-5; D call uncertain. This CDR3 is built from 13 residues. In germline, CDR1 is LGHNA, CDR2 YSLEER. Trimming shortened V by 4 bases and J by 4 bases, and 8 bases separated the two germline ends. As DNA, the CDR3 is TGCGCCAGCAGCCTCTATTTTAATCAGCCCCAGCATTTT. Residues: CASSLYFNQPQHF.

This clone has just a few counts. The CDR3 DNA sequence: TGTGCCAGCAGAGCGACAGGGCCCTTCTATGGCTACACCTTC. It encodes CASRATGPFYGYTF. The gene calls are TRBV2 and TRBJ1-2; 7 positions agree with TRBD1. This CDR3 has 14 residues. The trim removed 6 bases at V and 4 bases at J, leaving 8 bases unmatched. Germline V CDR1 and CDR2: SNHLY, FYNNEI.